This T cell receptor (beta chain) was found in a study of technical replicates of blood from a handful of donors. There are 22 residues in the CDR3. The V gene lost 5 bases and the J gene lost 7 bases, with 42 bases spanning the gap. Per the germline V gene, CDR1 is PRHDT and CDR2 is FYEKMQ (reference sequence). This table comes from immunoSEQ multiplex PCR, and its TCRdb copy is limited to in-frame clones, with some not included. This sample yields 55,000 to 80,000 clones, of which 93% are seen a single time; approximately 0.25% belongs to the top ten. This sequence joins TRBV13 and TRBJ2-7; D is perhaps TRBD2 (7 bases). The sequencing input was T cells isolated from PBMCs. The receptor was isolated from a human donor in good health. CDR3 coding DNA: TGTGCCAGCAGCCCTACACCGGGATCCGGGAGGTGGGACACTAAGGCTTCAGGGGAGCAGTACTTC. Its protein is CASSPTPGSGRWDTKASGEQYF.